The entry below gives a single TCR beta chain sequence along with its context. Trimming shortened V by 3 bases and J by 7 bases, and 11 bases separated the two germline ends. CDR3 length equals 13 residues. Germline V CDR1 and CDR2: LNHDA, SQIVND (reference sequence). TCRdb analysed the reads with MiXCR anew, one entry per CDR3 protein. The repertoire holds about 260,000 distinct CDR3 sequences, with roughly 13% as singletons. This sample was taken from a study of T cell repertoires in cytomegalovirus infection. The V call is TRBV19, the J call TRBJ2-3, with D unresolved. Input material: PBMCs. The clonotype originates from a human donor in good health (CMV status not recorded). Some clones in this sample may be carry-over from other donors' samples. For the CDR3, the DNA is TGTGCCAGTAGTATTCGGAGTGCTTATACGCAGTATTTT. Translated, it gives CASSIRSAYTQYF.